Shown below are 28 T cell receptor beta chains from a single sample sequenced in a study of response to subunit inactivated influenza vaccine. TCRdb re-derived calls from the RT-PCR reads in MiXCR, one entry per CDR3 protein. This sample has about 830,000 distinct CDR3 sequences, with about a fifth found just once. The sequencing here drew on PBMCs from blood, taken about 5 days after vaccination. Receptors originate from a man in his fifties or sixties who received an inactivated influenza vaccine.

This clonotype occurred a few times. CDR3 coding DNA: TGTGCCAGCAGCGTACAAGCGCTAGCGGGAGGCGAGCAGTACTTC. As protein: CASSVQALAGGEQYF. The chain joins TRBV7-2 to TRBJ2-7, with TRBD2 identical over 11 bases. V trimming: 5 bases; J trimming: 6 bases; junction bases outside the gene matches: 9. This CDR3 has 15 residues. Germline V gene data show CDR1 as SGHTA and CDR2 as FQGNSA.

This clonotype has at least ten counts. The V call is TRBV28, the J call TRBJ2-1; possible D gene TRBD2, 6 bases. The CDR3 spans 13 residues. Per germline, CDR1 MDHEN and CDR2 SYDVKM. Trimming shortened V by 10 bases and J by 6 bases, and 16 bases separated the two germline ends. Here the CDR3 DNA reads TGTGCCACCCCGGGAGACGGAGGCAATGAGCAGTTCTTC. Protein product: CATPGDGGNEQFF.

This clonotype was seen a handful of times. The chain employs TRBV3-1 and TRBJ1-2, with TRBD1 as a possible D gene (5 bases). The CDR3 spans 14 residues. Germline V CDR1 and CDR2: LGHDT, YNNKEL (reference sequence). V lost 4 bases and J lost 7, with 16 bases in between. The CDR3 loop reads CASSPAIAGSGYTF. As DNA, the CDR3 is TGTGCCAGCAGCCCCGCGATTGCAGGGAGTGGCTACACCTTC.

This clonotype was found a few times. This rearrangement joins TRBV28 to TRBJ2-7; D remains unclear. V dropped 2 bases and J dropped 2 bases, with 7 bases sitting between them. CDR1 and CDR2 from the germline V gene are MDHEN and SYDVKM. The CDR3 runs 13 residues. CDR3 nucleotides: TGTGCCAGCAGTTTAAGTCAGACCTACGAGCAGTACTTC. This encodes CASSLSQTYEQYF.

The sample holds a few counts of this clonotype. V usage is TRBV6-5 and J usage is TRBJ1-1; no definite D call. V shed 0 bases and J shed 1 base, with 6 bases lying between them. Germline V gene sequence: CDR1 MNHEY, CDR2 SVGAGI. The CDR3 sequence is 14 residues long. The CDR3 DNA reads as TGTGCCAGCAGTTACTCTGCAGCGAACACTGAAGCTTTCTTT. Translation gives CASSYSAANTEAFF.

The rearrangement links TRBV7-2 to TRBJ2-2, with 9 bases identical to TRBD1. The CDR3 covers 16 residues. V lost 10 bases, J lost 7 bases, and 16 bases stayed unmatched. Germline V lookup: CDR1 SGHTA, CDR2 FQGNSA. CDR3 in amino acids: CAIRVGGTGYIGELFF. The CDR3 bases are TGTGCCATCAGAGTAGGAGGGACAGGGTATATCGGGGAGCTGTTTTTT.

This clonotype occurred a few times. The chain has TRBV7-9 and TRBJ1-1; TRBD1 matches 9 bases. The trim removed 5 bases at V and 6 bases at J, leaving 7 bases unmatched. This CDR3 is built from 14 residues. CDR1 is SEHNR, CDR2 FQNEAQ, per germline (reference sequence). For the CDR3, the DNA is TGTGCCAGCAGCCACACGGACAGGGGACCTGAAGCTTTCTTT. Its protein is CASSHTDRGPEAFF.

The table lists this clonotype with many counts. The chain employs TRBV7-9 and TRBJ1-1; D gene unclear. Looked up from germline, CDR1 is SEHNR and CDR2 is FQNEAQ (reference sequence). The germline V and J ends were trimmed by 4 bases and 1 base, with 7 bases remaining between them. The CDR3 contains 13 residues. The CDR3 nucleotides are TGTGCCAGCAGCTCACAGCGGAACACTGAAGCTTTCTTT. Its translation is CASSSQRNTEAFF.

The J gene is TRBJ2-7, the V gene TRBV7-9; no reliable D call. The length of the CDR3 is 14 residues. Germline V lookup: CDR1 SEHNR, CDR2 FQNEAQ (reference sequence). Trimming removed 1 base from V and 2 bases from J, with 9 bases in between. This CDR3 is CASSLDLNPYEQYF. CDR3 sequence (DNA): TGTGCCAGCAGCTTAGATCTCAATCCCTACGAGCAGTACTTC. Full variable domain (remainder filled in from reference TRBV7-9 and TRBJ2-7): DTGVSQNPRHKITKRGQNVTFRCDPISEHNRLYWYRQTLGQGPEFLTYFQNEAQLEKSRLLSDRFSAERPKGSFSTLEIQRTEQGDSAMYLCASSLDLNPYEQYFGPGTRLTVT.

The chain combines TRBV7-9 with TRBJ1-5; no clear D gene. Per the germline V gene, CDR1 is SEHNR and CDR2 is FQNEAQ (reference sequence). CDR3 length equals 14 residues. With 1 base removed from V and 7 bases from J, the gap between germline ends came to 11 bases. CDR3 sequence reads: CASSLEGLGQPQHF. As DNA, the CDR3 is TGTGCCAGCAGCTTAGAGGGATTAGGCCAGCCCCAGCATTTT.

The V and J genes are TRBV9 and TRBJ2-7; the match to TRBD2 covers 7 bases. The CDR3 length is 15 residues. In germline, CDR1 is SGDLS, CDR2 YYNGEE. With V trimmed by 3 bases and J by 0 bases, 6 bases remained unmatched. DNA for the CDR3: TGTGCCAGCAGCGGCCCGGGAGGCGACTCCTACGAGCAGTACTTC. It codes for CASSGPGGDSYEQYF.

As DNA, the CDR3 is TGTGCCAGCAGCCCCAGGGGCTTGTTTCTGCCGGATCAGCGGGGGGAGCTGTTTTTT. Its protein is CASSPRGLFLPDQRGELFF. V and J are TRBV11-2 and TRBJ2-2; D perhaps matches TRBD1 (6 bases). This CDR3 has 19 amino acids. CDR1 SGHAT and CDR2 FQNNGV come from the germline V gene. The V end was cut by 5 bases, the J end by 8 bases, with 30 bases between.

At least ten counts were recorded for this clonotype. V is TRBV24-1 and J is TRBJ2-1; 8 nucleotides line up with TRBD2. This CDR3 comprises 15 residues. V was pared by 3 bases and J by 7 bases, with 7 bases of the junction left unmatched. CDR1 and CDR2 (germline): KGHDR, SFDVKD. The CDR3, as DNA: TGTGCCACCAGTGATGGTACCGGGACTAGAAATGAGCAGTTCTTC. Its protein is CATSDGTGTRNEQFF.

Only a few counts were recorded for this clonotype. The chain has TRBV3-1 and TRBJ2-7; no reliable D call. The CDR3 runs to 14 residues. Trimming left V 1 base short and J 1 base short, with 8 bases between. Germline values: CDR1 LGHDT, CDR2 YNNKEL (reference sequence). The DNA of the CDR3 is TGTGCCAGCAGCCAAGGCGTCCTATCCTACGAGCAGTACTTC. Translating gives CASSQGVLSYEQYF.

This clonotype was picked up a small number of times. This chain links TRBV5-1 with TRBJ2-5, with TRBD2 matching over 10 bases. Trimming removed 2 bases from V and 1 base from J; junction bases left unmatched: 5. The germline gives CDR1 SGHRS, CDR2 YFSETQ. The CDR3 totals 16 residues. The CDR3 spells CASSFALAGVQETQYF. The CDR3 nucleotides read TGCGCCAGCAGCTTCGCGCTAGCGGGAGTCCAAGAGACCCAGTACTTC.

The rearrangement links TRBV3-1 to TRBJ2-7, with D maybe TRBD2 (5 bases). V was shortened by 5 bases and J by 2 bases, with 7 bases between the two germline ends. Germline V gene data show CDR1 as LGHDT and CDR2 as YNNKEL (reference sequence). The CDR3 sequence is 12 residues long. The DNA for the CDR3 is TGTGCCAGCAGCACGACTACCTACGAGCAGTACTTC. Amino acids: CASSTTTYEQYF.

The chain carries TRBV5-8 and TRBJ2-1; 8 nucleotides align to TRBD1. The V segment lost 4 bases and the J segment 0 bases; nucleotides outside the gene matches: 6. This CDR3 region has 16 residues. Germline V gene data show CDR1 as SGHTS and CDR2 as YDEGEE. The CDR3 DNA reads TGTGCCAGCAGCGCAGGGGGCTTCGGCTCCTACAATGAGCAGTTCTTC. Amino acids: CASSAGGFGSYNEQFF.

This clonotype has more than one count but fewer than ten. The chain combines TRBV28 with TRBJ2-7; 7 bases line up with TRBD2. Germline V gene lookup returns CDR1 MDHEN and CDR2 SYDVKM. Unmatched junction bases numbered 6, after V lost 6 bases and J lost 4 bases. The CDR3 is 13 residues long. In DNA, the CDR3 is TGTGCCAGCAGCCGCGGGAGATCTTACGAGCAGTACTTC. This encodes CASSRGRSYEQYF.

This clonotype has a handful of counts. The rearrangement joins TRBV12-3 or TRBV12-4 to TRBJ2-3; D unclear. The CDR3 has 14 amino acids. V was shortened by 6 bases and J by 4 bases, with 14 bases between the two germline ends. The chain's CDR3 is CASRPPNRPDTQYF. DNA for the CDR3: TGTGCCAGCAGACCCCCCAACCGTCCAGATACGCAGTATTTT.

This clonotype has ten or more counts. The V gene is TRBV20-1, the J gene TRBJ2-5, with D maybe TRBD2 (6 bases). V was trimmed by 2 bases and J by 0 bases, leaving 16 bases between them. There are 16 residues in the CDR3. The germline V gene has CDR1 DFQATT and CDR2 SNEGSKA (reference sequence). CDR3 sequence: CSARSRLDAHQETQYF. The DNA of the CDR3 is TGCAGTGCTAGATCCCGACTAGACGCCCACCAAGAGACCCAGTACTTC.

The rearrangement links TRBV10-3 to TRBJ2-1; 13 positions match TRBD2. Trimming cost V 10 bases and J 0 bases; bases outside gene matches: 3. The CDR3 has 15 residues. Germline CDR1 and CDR2: ENHRY and SYGVKD. CDR3 bases: TGTGCCACCAGGACTAGCGGGAGCTCCTACAATGAGCAGTTCTTC. Amino acid sequence: CATRTSGSSYNEQFF.

The chain has TRBV6-2 or TRBV6-3 and TRBJ2-1; 7 nucleotides align to TRBD2. Germline CDR1 reads MNHEY; CDR2 reads SVGEGT. V gave up 7 bases and J gave up 5 bases; unmatched junction bases: 20. The CDR3 sequence is 18 residues long. In DNA, the CDR3 is TGTGCCAGCACCCCCATCAGAGGACGGGGGGATAGCCACAATGAGCAGTTCTTC. Its protein is CASTPIRGRGDSHNEQFF.

This clonotype has only a few counts. The chain recombines TRBV4-3 with TRBJ2-3; D call uncertain. The CDR3 extends over 15 amino acids. Germline-derived CDR1 and CDR2 are LGHNA and YSLEER. The ends were cut back, 0 bases at V and 3 bases at J, with 10 bases in the middle. CDR3 sequence (DNA): TGCGCCAGCAGCCAAGATTATGGAACTACAGATACGCAGTATTTT. It codes for CASSQDYGTTDTQYF.

A few counts support this clonotype. The V gene is TRBV7-9, the J gene TRBJ2-7, with D perhaps matching TRBD2 (6 bases). Trimming removed 1 base at V and 9 bases at J, with 13 bases between. The CDR3 is 13 amino acids. Germline V gives CDR1 SEHNR, CDR2 FQNEAQ (reference sequence). This CDR3 is CASSLGDFPTQYF. CDR3 DNA sequence: TGTGCCAGCAGCTTAGGGGACTTCCCTACGCAGTACTTC.

This chain connects TRBV7-2 to TRBJ2-1; 8 bases match TRBD1. The CDR3 has 15 amino acids. The V and J ends lost 5 bases and 7 bases, in that order; junction bases with no gene match: 10. Germline V gene data show CDR1 as SGHTA and CDR2 as FQGNSA. The DNA for the CDR3 is TGTGCCAGCAGCCCGGGTCAGGGGGCCGGGAATGAGCAGTTCTTC. This gives the protein CASSPGQGAGNEQFF. The full variable domain, with the rest looked up from reference TRBV7-2 and TRBJ2-1, is GAGVSQSPSNKVTEKGKDVELRCDPISGHTALYWYRQSLGQGLEFLIYFQGNSAPDKSGLPSDRFSAERTGGSVSTLTIQRTQQEDSAVYLCASSPGQGAGNEQFFGPGTRLTVL.

At least ten counts were recorded for this clonotype. The chain carries TRBV20-1 and TRBJ2-2, with D possibly being TRBD2 (5 bases). The ends were cut back, 3 bases at V and 7 bases at J, with 9 bases in the middle. Germline values: CDR1 DFQATT, CDR2 SNEGSKA (reference sequence). The CDR3 is 12 residues long. The CDR3 loop reads CSASPGNGELFF. CDR3 sequence (DNA): TGCAGTGCTAGCCCCGGGAACGGGGAGCTGTTTTTT.

The chain uses TRBV6-2 or TRBV6-3 and TRBJ2-7, with 9 bases that match TRBD1. With 4 bases clipped from V and 9 bases from J, the junction kept 13 bases outside the gene matches. From germline, CDR1 is MNHEY and CDR2 SVGEGT. The CDR3 is 15 residues long. CDR3 coding DNA: TGTGCCAGCAGTTGGGCCGGGACAGGGAAGACAGTGCAGTACTTC. Translation: CASSWAGTGKTVQYF.

The chain couples TRBV12-3 or TRBV12-4 to TRBJ2-4; D ambiguous. The CDR3 covers 14 residues. The V and J ends lost 6 bases and 7 bases respectively, with 16 bases between them. The CDR3, as DNA: TGTGCCAGCAGCCGTACGGTGGACCCCAACATTCAGTACTTC. Translated, it gives CASSRTVDPNIQYF.